The 18 T cell receptor beta chains below all came from one sample that was sequenced in a study of cytomegalovirus exposure and HLA in healthy donors. Vbeta (60) and Jbeta (13) primers were used in the PCR. Repertoires were generated with immunoSEQ multiplex PCR, while TCRdb's copy carries only in-frame clones and drops some. Of fewer than 250,000 clones detected, roughly four fifths appear once; the ten largest clones hold approximately 3%. Sequenced sample: PBMCs. The receptors stem from a woman aged 25 to 39 in good health and CMV-seropositive.

The rearrangement joins TRBV9 to TRBJ1-1, with D maybe TRBD1 (6 bases). Germline V gene lookup returns CDR1 SGDLS and CDR2 YYNGEE. V dropped 6 bases and J dropped 7 bases, with 16 bases sitting between them. This CDR3 comprises 13 residues. CDR3 nucleotides: TGTGCCAGCAACCGGGACACCGGTTTTGAAGCTTTCTTT. Translated, it gives CASNRDTGFEAFF.

CDR3 nucleotide sequence: TGTGCCAGCAGCTGGACTCACAGCACTGAAGCTTTCTTT. Its protein is CASSWTHSTEAFF. The rearrangement uses TRBV7-9 and TRBJ1-1; D not certain. V was shortened by 4 bases and J by 4 bases, with 10 bases between the two germline ends. CDR3 size: 13 residues. The V gene's germline CDR1 is SEHNR and CDR2 FQNEAQ (reference sequence).

The chain combines TRBV28 with TRBJ1-2, with D maybe TRBD1 (6 bases). This CDR3 comprises 13 residues. The V gene lost 4 bases and the J gene lost 5 bases, with 11 bases spanning the gap. Germline values: CDR1 MDHEN, CDR2 SYDVKM. CDR3 DNA: TGTGCCAGCAGTTGGGCAGGGGTATATGGCTACACCTTC. Translating gives CASSWAGVYGYTF.

This chain links TRBV29-1 with TRBJ2-2; 7 bases agree with TRBD1. The germline V gene encodes CDR1 SQVTM and CDR2 ANQGSEA. V lost 4 bases, J lost 4 bases, and 3 bases stayed unmatched. The CDR3 spans 13 residues. The CDR3 sequence: CSVVAGGTGELFF. Here the CDR3 DNA reads TGCAGCGTTGTAGCAGGGGGCACCGGGGAGCTGTTTTTT.

The DNA for the CDR3 is TGTGCCAGTAGTATCGTGGGACTAGCGGGATATGAGCAGTTCTTC. This translates into CASSIVGLAGYEQFF. The rearrangement joins TRBV19 to TRBJ2-1; 13 positions match TRBD2. Germline V lookup: CDR1 LNHDA, CDR2 SQIVND (reference sequence). V gave up 3 bases and J gave up 8 bases; unmatched junction bases: 4. CDR3 size: 15 residues.

This sequence joins TRBV19 and TRBJ2-1; D possibly corresponds to TRBD1 (5 bases). Germline values: CDR1 LNHDA, CDR2 SQIVND (reference sequence). Trimming took 6 bases from V and 9 from J, leaving 12 bases between them. The CDR3 sequence is 12 residues long. The CDR3 reads CASSRRDVEQFF. The CDR3 DNA is TGTGCCAGTAGCCGCAGGGATGTTGAGCAGTTCTTC.

This clone was detected a few times. This sequence joins TRBV13 and TRBJ2-2; 12 bases line up with TRBD2. This CDR3 region has 17 residues. J was trimmed by 3 bases and V by 6 bases; bases with no gene match: 8. Germline V gene sequence: CDR1 PRHDT, CDR2 FYEKMQ (reference sequence). CDR3 bases: TGTGCCAGCAGTCTTAGACTAGCGGGAGAAGACACCGGGGAGCTGTTTTTT. Amino acid sequence: CASSLRLAGEDTGELFF.

The chain employs TRBV28 and TRBJ2-5; D is possibly TRBD1 (5 bases). The J call may be in error: the DNA end matches TRBJ2-7 better. This CDR3 spans 14 amino acids. Germline V lookup: CDR1 MDHEN, CDR2 SYDVKM. CDR3 sequence: CASRHDQGTYEQYF. CDR3 nucleotide sequence: TGTGCCAGCAGGCATGATCAGGGAACCTACGAGCAGTACTTC.

This chain connects TRBV6-5 to TRBJ2-4, with D tentatively TRBD1 (5 bases). Germline CDR1 MNHEY, CDR2 SVGAGI. The CDR3 has 15 amino acids. The ends were cut back, 6 bases at V and 0 bases at J, with 12 bases in the middle. The CDR3 nucleotides are TGTGCCAGCAGCTCACCCCAGGGAGCCAAAAACATTCAGTACTTC. Protein product: CASSSPQGAKNIQYF.

J is TRBJ1-5 and V is TRBV19; no clear D gene. V gave up 7 bases and J gave up 10 bases, with 20 bases separating them. Germline V gives CDR1 LNHDA, CDR2 SQIVND (reference sequence). The CDR3 spans 14 residues. The CDR3 sequence: CASKVGSSSSPQHF. DNA of the CDR3: TGTGCCAGTAAGGTGGGCTCCTCAAGCAGCCCCCAGCATTTT.

J is TRBJ1-1 and V is TRBV5-1; possible D gene TRBD1, 5 bases. Germline CDR1 SGHRS, CDR2 YFSETQ. Trimming shortened V by 2 bases and J by 1 base, and 9 bases separated the two germline ends. CDR3 length: 14 residues. The CDR3 region has the DNA TGCGCCAGCAGCTTTGGGGCTGGGAACACTGAAGCTTTCTTT. Amino acids: CASSFGAGNTEAFF.

The chain is built from TRBV11-3 and TRBJ2-1, with D perhaps matching TRBD2 (6 bases). CDR1 is SGHNT and CDR2 is YENEEA in the germline V gene. The CDR3 length is 16 residues. V was trimmed by 0 bases and J by 3 bases, leaving 12 bases between them. The CDR3 DNA is TGTGCCAGCAGCTTAGATTGGAGGGCACACTACAATGAGCAGTTCTTC. This translates into CASSLDWRAHYNEQFF.

The chain carries TRBV7-9 and TRBJ2-1, with D perhaps TRBD2 (5 bases). Germline CDR1 is SEHNR and CDR2 is FQNEAQ (reference sequence). V lost 7 bases, J lost 5 bases, and 18 bases lay in between. The CDR3 is 15 residues long. This chain's CDR3 is CASTLGWTFDNEQFF. The CDR3 DNA is TGTGCCAGCACCTTGGGGTGGACTTTCGACAATGAGCAGTTCTTC.

This clone was detected only once. As DNA, the CDR3 is TGCGCCAGCAGCTTGACGAGCCTAGCGGGAGTGAACACCGGGGAGCTGTTTTTT. Amino acids: CASSLTSLAGVNTGELFF. The genes are TRBV5-1 and TRBJ2-2, with TRBD2 matching 10 bases. Looked up from germline, CDR1 is SGHRS and CDR2 is YFSETQ. J was trimmed by 1 base and V by 1 base; bases with no gene match: 7. The CDR3 runs to 18 residues.

The rearrangement links TRBV6-1 to TRBJ1-2, with no clear D. Germline CDR1 and CDR2: MNHNS and SASEGT. V shed 4 bases and J shed 8 bases, with 5 bases lying between them. The CDR3 sequence is 10 residues long. CDR3: CASSVGGYTF. The CDR3 bases are TGTGCCAGCAGTGTGGGCGGCTACACCTTC.

This chain connects TRBV19 to TRBJ1-2; D uncertain. The V end was cut by 4 bases, the J end by 5 bases, with 11 bases between. This CDR3 comprises 13 residues. Germline V lookup: CDR1 LNHDA, CDR2 SQIVND (reference sequence). CDR3 amino acids: CASSTPRRYGYTF. Written as DNA, the CDR3 is TGTGCCAGTAGTACCCCCCGGCGGTATGGCTACACCTTC.

A few counts support this clone. The gene calls are TRBV28 and TRBJ2-2, with TRBD2 as a possible D gene (6 bases). In germline, CDR1 is MDHEN, CDR2 SYDVKM. Trimming left V 6 bases short and J 5 bases short, with 13 bases between. This CDR3 is 14 amino acids long. CDR3 sequence (DNA): TGTGCCAGCAGCTGGGCCGGGGGTACCGGGGAGCTGTTTTTT. It specifies CASSWAGGTGELFF.

In this sample, this clone turned up once. CDR3 DNA sequence: TGTGCCAGCAGTGTAACCGGGACTAGCGCCCGGGGGCAGTATTTT. It yields the protein CASSVTGTSARGQYF. V gene TRBV2 combines with J gene TRBJ2-3; 10 bases line up with TRBD2. V shed 4 bases, J shed 11 bases, and the junction held 12 bases outside the gene matches. The germline V gene has CDR1 SNHLY and CDR2 FYNNEI. CDR3 length: 15 residues.